The 19 T cell receptor beta chains in this list originate from one sample, sequenced in a study of shared T cell receptors in the human thymus. The table came from immunoSEQ multiplex PCR; TCRdb's copy has only in-frame clones and leaves some out. The sample shows some 700,000 clones, 70% to 90% of them seen only once. These records were also assigned to another study, of human thymus T cells.

Source material: thymocytes. The receptors derive from a girl less than two years old with a congenital heart defect.

The rearrangement joins TRBV6-1 to TRBJ2-7; possible D gene TRBD1, 6 bases. The CDR3 has 15 residues. V dropped 6 bases and J dropped 0 bases, with 15 bases sitting between them. Germline V CDR1 and CDR2: MNHNS, SASEGT. CDR3 sequence: CASSRHRVSSYEQYF. The CDR3 nucleotides are TGTGCCAGCAGCCGTCACAGGGTAAGCTCCTACGAGCAGTACTTC.

The chain links TRBV4-1 to TRBJ1-6; no clear D. In germline, CDR1 is MGHRA, CDR2 YSYEKL. Deletions cut 3 bases from V and 2 bases from J, with 11 bases between. The CDR3 runs 16 residues. CDR3 protein: CASSQGVAPYNSPLHF. The DNA of the CDR3 is TGCGCCAGCAGCCAGGGCGTGGCCCCCTATAATTCACCCCTCCACTTT.

This rearrangement joins TRBV7-9 to TRBJ1-3; TRBD1 matches 7 bases. Trimming took 3 bases from V and 0 from J; bases not matched to a gene: 8. This CDR3 is built from 17 residues. CDR1 and CDR2 (germline): SEHNR, FQNEAQ (reference sequence). CDR3 sequence reads: CASSFTDRLTSGNTIYF. DNA of the CDR3: TGTGCCAGCAGCTTCACGGACAGGCTCACCTCTGGAAACACCATATATTTT.

The genes are TRBV28 and TRBJ1-5; no firm D call. The germline gives CDR1 MDHEN, CDR2 SYDVKM. The CDR3 is 16 residues long. V dropped 3 bases and J dropped 2 bases, with 14 bases sitting between them. CDR3 nucleotides: TGTGCCAGCAGTTTCCAACCTCAATCGGGCAATCAGCCCCAGCATTTT. It specifies CASSFQPQSGNQPQHF.

The CDR3 protein is CASSPAGGTGGMNTEAFF. The DNA of the CDR3 is TGTGCCAGCAGTCCCGCTGGAGGGACAGGGGGGATGAACACTGAAGCTTTCTTT. The genes are TRBV27 and TRBJ1-1, with 11 bases lining up with TRBD1. This CDR3 has 18 amino acids. The junction had 11 bases not matched to a gene; V was cut back by 5 bases and J by 0 bases. Germline assignment: CDR1 MNHEY and CDR2 SMNVEV (reference sequence).

V is TRBV9 and J is TRBJ1-1; 10 bases align to TRBD1. With 3 bases clipped from V and 0 bases from J, the junction kept 5 bases outside the gene matches. Germline CDR1 and CDR2: SGDLS and YYNGEE. The CDR3 totals 16 residues. CDR3 in DNA: TGTGCCAGCAGCGCTGGACAGGGGGAAATGAACACTGAAGCTTTCTTT. Translating it yields CASSAGQGEMNTEAFF. The whole variable domain, filled in from reference TRBV9 and TRBJ1-1, reads DSGVTQTPKHLITATGQRVTLRCSPRSGDLSVYWYQQSLDQGLQFLIQYYNGEERAKGNILERFSAQQFPDLHSELNLSSLELGDSALYFCASSAGQGEMNTEAFFGQGTRLTVV.

V gene TRBV5-1 combines with J gene TRBJ2-3; maybe TRBD1 (7 bases). The CDR3 has 16 amino acids. Between the trimmed V and J ends, which lost 4 bases and 1 base, there was a span of 16 bases. From germline, CDR1 is SGHRS and CDR2 YFSETQ. The CDR3 DNA reads as TGCGCCAGCAGCCCCCGGGGGCAGGGGGGCACAGATACGCAGTATTTT. Encoded protein: CASSPRGQGGTDTQYF.

V usage is TRBV7-9 and J usage is TRBJ2-7, with 8 bases fitting TRBD2. Germline V gene lookup returns CDR1 SEHNR and CDR2 FQNEAQ (reference sequence). The ends lost 4 bases at V and 5 bases at J; junction bases unmatched: 13. The CDR3 extends over 16 amino acids. CDR3 nucleotide sequence: TGTGCCAGCAGCTCTGGGACTAGGGGTCATGGCAACGAGCAGTACTTC. Its translation is CASSSGTRGHGNEQYF.

The V gene is TRBV29-1, the J gene TRBJ1-5; 8 bases are a match to TRBD1. This CDR3 region has 15 residues. Trimming removed 4 bases from V and 5 bases from J; junction bases left unmatched: 10. Germline V CDR1 and CDR2: SQVTM, ANQGSEA. DNA for the CDR3: TGCAGCGTTGGGACAGGGAGGGCTTTCGATCAGCCCCAGCATTTT. Its protein product is CSVGTGRAFDQPQHF.

This rearrangement joins TRBV5-1 to TRBJ1-4; D gene unclear. With 2 bases removed from V and 2 bases from J, the gap between germline ends came to 13 bases. The CDR3 loop spans 16 amino acids. The germline CDR1 and CDR2 sequences are SGHRS and YFSETQ. The CDR3 region has the DNA TGCGCCAGCAGCTTTGGCCGGGGTGAGACTAATGAAAAACTGTTTTTT. Translating it yields CASSFGRGETNEKLFF.

This rearrangement joins TRBV5-6 to TRBJ1-2; 11 positions match TRBD1. This CDR3 has 14 residues. Germline assignment: CDR1 SGHDT and CDR2 YYEEEE. J gave up 9 bases and V 4 bases, and 8 bases lay outside the gene matches. Here the CDR3 DNA reads TGTGCCAGCAGCCAACCGGGACAGGGGGTTAGCTACACCTTC. Its protein product is CASSQPGQGVSYTF.

The chain has TRBV4-2 and TRBJ2-3; tentatively, D is TRBD2 (6 bases). The CDR3 sequence is 16 residues long. Germline CDR1 is LGHNA and CDR2 is YNFKEQ. The V end lost 6 bases, the J end lost 0 bases, and 16 bases lay between the germline ends. CDR3 loop: CASRPYGTYSTDTQYF. The CDR3 coding sequence is TGTGCCAGCAGACCCTACGGGACTTACAGCACAGATACGCAGTATTTT.

This clone was found once. This chain connects TRBV29-1 to TRBJ2-5, with TRBD2 matching 10 bases. Trimming at V came to 4 bases and at J to 5 bases, leaving 4 bases not matched to a gene. The V gene's germline CDR1 is SQVTM and CDR2 ANQGSEA. This CDR3 comprises 13 residues. The CDR3 DNA reads as TGCAGCGTTGCAAGCGGGGGGGCGGAGACCCAGTACTTC. Translation gives CSVASGGAETQYF.

The chain combines TRBV11-2 with TRBJ1-1; 10 nucleotides align to TRBD1. The V and J ends lost 4 bases and 5 bases, in that order; junction bases with no gene match: 10. The CDR3 spans 16 residues. Germline assignment: CDR1 SGHAT and CDR2 FQNNGV. This CDR3 is CASSYDTGTGDTEAFF. CDR3 coding DNA: TGTGCCAGCAGCTACGATACCGGGACAGGGGATACTGAAGCTTTCTTT.

This rearrangement joins TRBV14 to TRBJ1-2; no clear D gene. Germline CDR1 SGHDN, CDR2 FVKESK. V was trimmed by 3 bases and J by 5 bases, leaving 13 bases between them. The CDR3 is 14 amino acids. Here the CDR3 reads CASSQYRNLYGYTF. CDR3 bases: TGTGCCAGCAGCCAGTACAGAAACTTGTATGGCTACACCTTC.

The chain recombines TRBV7-9 with TRBJ2-7; 11 nucleotides align to TRBD1. The length of the CDR3 is 15 residues. Germline CDR1 reads SEHNR; CDR2 reads FQNEAQ (reference sequence). V dropped 5 bases and J dropped 5; count of bases not matched to a gene: 8. The CDR3, as DNA: TGTGCCAGCAGCCTCGGACAGGGGGCTTATAACGAGCAGTACTTC. It translates to CASSLGQGAYNEQYF.

The chain links TRBV7-3 to TRBJ1-1; maybe TRBD1 (6 bases). CDR1 and CDR2 (germline): SGHTA, FQGTGA. Trimming shortened V by 2 bases and J by 5 bases, and 18 bases separated the two germline ends. The CDR3 spans 16 residues. The CDR3 reads CASSLCGGAGGTEAFF. The CDR3 coding sequence is TGTGCCAGCAGCTTATGTGGGGGCGCGGGAGGGACTGAAGCTTTCTTT.

The chain has TRBV7-9 and TRBJ1-6, with D tentatively TRBD1 (6 bases). The germline V gene encodes CDR1 SEHNR and CDR2 FQNEAQ (reference sequence). There are 14 residues in the CDR3. The V gene lost 7 bases and the J gene lost 7 bases, with 14 bases spanning the gap. DNA for the CDR3: TGTGCCAGCAACCCAAAGGGGGAGAATTCACCCCTCCACTTT. The encoded protein is CASNPKGENSPLHF.

This sequence joins TRBV7-2 and TRBJ1-5; TRBD1 agrees at 7 bases. J was trimmed by 3 bases and V by 5 bases; bases with no gene match: 13. The germline gives CDR1 SGHTA, CDR2 FQGNSA. The CDR3 extends over 17 amino acids. The DNA for the CDR3 is TGTGCCAGCAGCACACCAGGGGGAGAAGGTTCCAATCAGCCCCAGCATTTT. It specifies CASSTPGGEGSNQPQHF.